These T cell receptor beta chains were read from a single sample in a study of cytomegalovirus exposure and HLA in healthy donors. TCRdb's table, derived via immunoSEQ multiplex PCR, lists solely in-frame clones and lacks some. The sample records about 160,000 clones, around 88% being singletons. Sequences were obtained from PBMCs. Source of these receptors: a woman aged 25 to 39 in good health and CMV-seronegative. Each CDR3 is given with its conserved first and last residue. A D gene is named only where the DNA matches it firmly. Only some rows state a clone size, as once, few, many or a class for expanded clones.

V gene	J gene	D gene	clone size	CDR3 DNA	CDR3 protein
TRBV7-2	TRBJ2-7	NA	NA	TGTGCCAGCAGCTTACAGCGGACAGACACCCAGTACTTC	CASSLQRTDTQYF
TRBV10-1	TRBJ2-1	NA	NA	TGCGCCAGCAGTGTCGCAGGGGGGTCCTACAATGAGCAGTTCTTC	CASSVAGGSYNEQFF
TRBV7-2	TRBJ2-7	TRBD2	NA	TGTGCCAGCAGCTCCCCAGCGGGGGGAATCTACGAGCAGTACTTC	CASSSPAGGIYEQYF
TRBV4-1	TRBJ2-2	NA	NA	TGCGCCAGCATCTCCGGGAGAGGAAGGAACACCGGGGAGCTGTTTTTT	CASISGRGRNTGELFF
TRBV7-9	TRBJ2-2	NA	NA	TGTGCCAGCAGAGAGGCCTCCCCCACCGGGGAGCTGTTTTTT	CASREASPTGELFF
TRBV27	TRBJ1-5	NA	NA	TGTGCCAGCAGGGTCAGGGCGAATCAGCCCCAGCATTTT	CASRVRANQPQHF
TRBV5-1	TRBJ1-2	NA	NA	TGCGCCAGCAGCTTACTACCTGGACAGATCTATGGCTACACCTTC	CASSLLPGQIYGYTF
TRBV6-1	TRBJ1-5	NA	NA	TGTGCCAGCAGTGAGACAGGACTAGGCCCCCAGCATTTT	CASSETGLGPQHF
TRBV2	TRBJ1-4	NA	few	TGTGCCAGCCAGGACAGACTGAATGAAAAACTGTTTTTT	CASQDRLNEKLFF
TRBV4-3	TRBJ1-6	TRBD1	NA	TGCGCCAGCAGCCGGGACAGCTATAATTCACCCCTCCACTTT	CASSRDSYNSPLHF
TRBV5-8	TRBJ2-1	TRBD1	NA	TGTGCCAGCAGCGGTGGGACAGCCTCCTACAATGAGCAGTTCTTC	CASSGGTASYNEQFF
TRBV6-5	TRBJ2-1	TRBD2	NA	TGTGCCAGCAGCTTAGCGGGAGTGTCTAATGAGCAGTTCTTC	CASSLAGVSNEQFF
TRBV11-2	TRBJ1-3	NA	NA	TGTGCCAGCAGCTTAGTTATCGCAGGGCATGGAAACACCATATATTTT	CASSLVIAGHGNTIYF
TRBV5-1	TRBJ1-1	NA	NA	TGCGCCAGCAGCTTGGGAAGCGGTAAGAACACTGAAGCTTTCTTT	CASSLGSGKNTEAFF
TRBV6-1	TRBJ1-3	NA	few	TGTGCCAGCACCCTGTACTCTGGAAACACCATATATTTT	CASTLYSGNTIYF
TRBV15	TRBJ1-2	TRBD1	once	TGTGCCACCAGCCCTCAGGACAGGACATACTATGGCTACACCTTC	CATSPQDRTYYGYTF
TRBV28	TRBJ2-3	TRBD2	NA	TGTGCCAGCAGTTTATCCGGGAGGGGCCATAGCACAGATACGCAGTATTTT	CASSLSGRGHSTDTQYF
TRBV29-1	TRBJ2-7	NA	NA	TGCAGCGTTGAAACAGCTTCCTACGAGCAGTACTTC	CSVETASYEQYF
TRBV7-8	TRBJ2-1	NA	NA	TGTGCCAGCAGCTCCAACAATGAGCAGTTCTTC	CASSSNNEQFF
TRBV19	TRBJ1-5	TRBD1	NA	TGTGCCAGTAGTATCGGACAGGCGAGCAATCAGCCCCAGCATTTT	CASSIGQASNQPQHF
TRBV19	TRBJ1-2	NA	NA	TGTGCCAGTAGTGCGGGACCGGGGCTCTATGGCTACACCTTC	CASSAGPGLYGYTF
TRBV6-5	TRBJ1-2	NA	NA	TGTGCCAGCAGTGCGGCCGGGGGAGTTGGCTACACCTTC	CASSAAGGVGYTF
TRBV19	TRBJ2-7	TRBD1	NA	TGTGCCAGTAGACTGGGACAGGGGACCTACGAGCAGTACTTC	CASRLGQGTYEQYF
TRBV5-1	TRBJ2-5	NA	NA	TGCGCCAGCAGCCTTCCGGGGGAGGAGACCCAGTACTTC	CASSLPGEETQYF
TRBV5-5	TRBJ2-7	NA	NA	TGTGCCAGCAGCTTATCCTCTATTGAGCGGAGCTACGAGCAGTACTTC	CASSLSSIERSYEQYF
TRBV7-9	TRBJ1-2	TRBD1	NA	TGTGCCAGCAGCCCCGACAGGGGACCCTATGGCTACACCTTC	CASSPDRGPYGYTF
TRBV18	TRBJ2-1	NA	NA	TGTGCCAGCTCACCGTCCAGGGGGGCCTACAATGAGCAGTTCTTC	CASSPSRGAYNEQFF
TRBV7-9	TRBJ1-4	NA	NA	TGTGCCAGCAGCAGCAGGAATGTTGAACTGTTTTTT	CASSSRNVELFF
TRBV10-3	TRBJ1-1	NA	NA	TGTGCCATACACAGGGCAATGAACACTGAAGCTTTCTTT	CAIHRAMNTEAFF
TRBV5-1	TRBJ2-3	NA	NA	TGCGCCAGCAGCTTGAGCAGGGGAGTTGCGGATACGCAGTATTTT	CASSLSRGVADTQYF
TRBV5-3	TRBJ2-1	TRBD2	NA	TGTGCCAGAAGCTTGGCATCCCCGGGACTAGCGGGTATAACCTACAATGAGCAGTTCTTC	CARSLASPGLAGITYNEQFF
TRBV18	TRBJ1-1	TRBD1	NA	TGTGCCAGCTCACAGGGACAGGGGGGCAACACTGAAGCTTTCTTT	CASSQGQGGNTEAFF
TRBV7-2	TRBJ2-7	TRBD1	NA	TGTGCCAGCAGCCCTTGGGACAGGTGGCAGTACTTC	CASSPWDRWQYF
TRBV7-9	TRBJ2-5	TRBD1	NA	TGTGCCAGCACCCCCAGGGGGGACAGGGTTTTAGAGACCCAGTACTTC	CASTPRGDRVLETQYF
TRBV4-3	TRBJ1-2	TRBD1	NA	TGCGCCAGCAGCCAAGGGCAGGGGGCGCGTGGCTACACCTTC	CASSQGQGARGYTF
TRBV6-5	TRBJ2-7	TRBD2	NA	TGTGCCAGCAGTTACAAAGGTCTAGCGGTCTCCTACGAGCAGTACTTC	CASSYKGLAVSYEQYF
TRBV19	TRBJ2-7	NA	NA	TGTGCCAGTGGACCGACAGGAGGCTACGAGCAGTACTTC	CASGPTGGYEQYF
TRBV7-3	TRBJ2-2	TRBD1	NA	TGTGCCAGCAGCTTAAGGGACAGTGGAACCGGGGAGCTGTTTTTT	CASSLRDSGTGELFF
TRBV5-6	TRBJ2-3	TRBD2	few	TGTGCCAGCATGGTAGCACTAGCGGGCACAGATACGCAGTATTTT	CASMVALAGTDTQYF
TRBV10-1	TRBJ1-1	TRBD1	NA	TGCGCCAGCAGCGCGGGACAGGGTATCACTGAAGCTTTCTTT	CASSAGQGITEAFF
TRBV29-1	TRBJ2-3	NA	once	TGCAGCGTTGATGCAGGGCCAGATACGCAGTATTTT	CSVDAGPDTQYF
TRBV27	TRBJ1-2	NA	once	TGTGCCAGCAGCTTATCGGGACTGGTATATGGCTACACCTTC	CASSLSGLVYGYTF
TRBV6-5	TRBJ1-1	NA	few	TGTGCCAGCATTAAACAGCCCAGCAACACTGAAGCTTTCTTT	CASIKQPSNTEAFF
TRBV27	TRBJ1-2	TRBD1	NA	TGTGCCAGCAGTGGGGCGACAGGGAATGATGGCTACACCTTC	CASSGATGNDGYTF
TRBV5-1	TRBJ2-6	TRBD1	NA	TGCGCCAGCAGCACCAAGGGGACAGGGGCGAGTTATGCCAACGTCCTGACTTTC	CASSTKGTGASYANVLTF
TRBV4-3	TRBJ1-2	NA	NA	TGCGCCAGCAGCCAAGATCCAAGGAGAAGCTATGGCTACACCTTC	CASSQDPRRSYGYTF
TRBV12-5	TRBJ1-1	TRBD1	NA	TGTGCTAGTGGTCGAACAGGGGGGACTGAAGCTTTCTTT	CASGRTGGTEAFF
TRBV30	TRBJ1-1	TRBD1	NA	TGTGCCTGGAGTGCGTACAGGGGGCGAACTGAAGCTTTCTTT	CAWSAYRGRTEAFF
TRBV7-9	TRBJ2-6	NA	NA	TGTGCCAGCAGCCCCCTAGGCTCTGGGGCCAACGTCCTGACTTTC	CASSPLGSGANVLTF
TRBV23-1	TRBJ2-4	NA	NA	TGCGCCAGCAGTCAATCGGCGGGTCTAGCCAAAAACATTCAGTACTTC	CASSQSAGLAKNIQYF
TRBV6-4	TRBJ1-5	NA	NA	TGTGCCAGCAGTGACACTTATAGCAATCAGCCCCAGCATTTT	CASSDTYSNQPQHF